The entry that follows covers one TCR beta chain sequence. Its matching antigen is unknown. From germline, CDR1 is LNHNV and CDR2 YYDKDF (reference sequence). The CDR3 is made up of 14 amino acids. Each UMI, carrying a 6-nucleotide sample barcode, came from template switching. TCRdb derives one entry per CDR3 protein from the 5' RACE reads, leaving out DNA. Its table lists approximately 400,000 distinct CDR3 sequences. The sample belongs to a study of monozygotic twins with inflammatory bowel disease. Study outcomes and limitations: People with IBD had fewer clonotypes in common with others than healthy twins did, especially with disease activity. Inverse Simpson values showed less TCRbeta diversity in IBD patients than in their healthy co-twins.

The receptor comes from a human donor with ulcerative colitis or Crohn's disease, or a healthy co-twin of an affected twin (not recorded which). The J gene is TRBJ2-1, the V gene TRBV15; TCRdb proposes TRBD2, but this gene call is untestable without DNA. Sequenced input: blood. The CDR3 loop reads CATSRDHRAGSPFF.